This T cell receptor (beta chain) was observed in a study of cytomegalovirus exposure and HLA in healthy donors. Whole-study context: As released early, the data held 85 million to 95 million unique TCRs from HLA-typed donors.

In regard to this clone: The antigen remains unidentified.

Whole-study findings and limits: Sequencing probably produced one cluster of sequence variants that were highly shared.

There are 13 residues in the CDR3. Trimming pared 5 bases from V and 8 bases from J, leaving 13 bases between. The germline V gene encodes CDR1 MRHNA and CDR2 SNTAGT. The PCR used 60 Vbeta and 13 Jbeta primers. Measured with immunoSEQ multiplex PCR; TCRdb has only the in-frame clones, and not every one. There are around 210,000 clones in the sample; 85% occur only once, and roughly 0.22% lies in the top ten. The sequenced sample was PBMCs. The gene calls are TRBV6-4 and TRBJ2-4; TRBD2 might be the D (5 bases). The receptor's source is a girl aged 2 to 10 in good health and CMV-seronegative. CDR3 loop: CASSKGREDIQYF. The CDR3 region has the DNA TGTGCCAGCAGTAAGGGTCGGGAAGACATTCAGTACTTC.